Sequencing of this T cell receptor beta chain was carried out in a study of post-analysis software for immune sequencing data. As concerns this clonotype: Its antigen is as yet unknown.

Study-level results: The study found TRBV5-6, TRBV5-1 and TRBV20-1 among 4 or 5 TRBV segments more frequent in patients than controls. Comparison with controls showed significantly lower normalized Chao1 diversity in multiple sclerosis patients.

Prepared TCR beta cDNA libraries contained unique molecular identifiers. Each CDR3 protein is one row after TCRdb ran MiXCR on the PCR reads. The table shows about 820,000 distinct CDR3 sequences, with 53% occurring only once. The germline V gene encodes CDR1 SNHLY and CDR2 FYNNEI. Trimming took off 3 bases at V and 0 bases at J, with 10 bases between the two ends. The CDR3 consists of 15 residues. The sequence was collected from a girl aged 10 to 17 with multiple sclerosis. This sequence joins TRBV2 and TRBJ2-3, with unresolved D. Sequencing was performed on blood. The CDR3 DNA is TGTGCCAGCAGTGAGGGCCCCACGAGCACAGATACGCAGTATTTT. It is translated as CASSEGPTSTDTQYF.